Listed below are T cell receptor beta chains from one sample, sequenced in a study of early T cells in non-severe SARS-CoV-2 infection. Via MiXCR, TCRdb re-called the 5' RACE reads, giving one row per CDR3 protein. The sample consists of tens of thousands of distinct CDR3 sequences, 9.5% to 13% of them appearing once. Sequencing was carried out using whole blood. All receptors derive from an adult who was a healthcare worker with PCR-confirmed SARS-CoV-2 infection or an uninfected control (not recorded which). The CDR3 runs from the conserved cysteine through the conserved F or W. Fields, in order: clone size, V gene, J gene, D gene, CDR3 DNA, CDR3 protein. D genes are given only for firm matches. The listing skips clone size in some rows; elsewhere it reads once, few, many or a size class.

NA	TRBV10-1	TRBJ2-7	NA	TGCGCCAGCAGTGAGTCAGAGTTATTAGGGAGAACCTACGAGCAGTACTTC	CASSESELLGRTYEQYF
many	TRBV2	TRBJ2-5	NA	TGTGCCAGCGGATGGGACACTCAAGAGACCCAGTACTTC	CASGWDTQETQYF
few	TRBV12-3/TRBV12-4	TRBJ1-4	NA	TGTGCCAGCAGACCGGGACAAGTTAATGAAAAACTGTTTTTT	CASRPGQVNEKLFF
many	TRBV7-6	TRBJ2-2	TRBD2	TGTGCCAGCAGCTCCATCCCTAGCGGGGGAATAACCGGGGAGCTGTTTTTT	CASSSIPSGGITGELFF
many	TRBV7-9	TRBJ2-2	NA	TGTGCCAGCAGCTTTACTAGCCCCGGGGAGCTGTTTTTT	CASSFTSPGELFF
many	TRBV2	TRBJ1-2	NA	TGTGCGAACCGGACCTTCTATGGCTACACCTTC	CANRTFYGYTF
NA	TRBV7-3	TRBJ1-1	NA	TGTGCCAGCAGCGCAATAGGGCCCACTGAAGCTTTCTTT	CASSAIGPTEAFF
few	TRBV12-3/TRBV12-4	TRBJ2-1	NA	TGTGCCAGCATCCCCGACTCCCGCTCCTACAATGAGCAGTTCTTC	CASIPDSRSYNEQFF
few	TRBV7-9	TRBJ2-7	NA	TGTGCCAGCAGCTTAGCCGACAGGGAGCAGTACTTC	CASSLADREQYF
many	TRBV7-9	TRBJ2-2	NA	TGTGCCAGCAGCTTAAGGCGGCAGAACACCGGGGAGCTGTTTTTT	CASSLRRQNTGELFF
NA	TRBV11-2	TRBJ1-5	NA	TGTGCCAGCAGCTTGCAGGTTAGCAATCAGCCCCAGCATTTT	CASSLQVSNQPQHF
few	TRBV7-3	TRBJ2-5	NA	TGTGCCAGCAGCTTAATCCCCGCTGAGACCCAGTACTTC	CASSLIPAETQYF
NA	TRBV12-3/TRBV12-4	TRBJ2-7	TRBD1	TGTGCCAGCAGTTTGCAGGGGGCGCGATACGAGCAGTACTTC	CASSLQGARYEQYF
NA	TRBV7-6	TRBJ2-1	NA	TGTGCCAGCAGCCCCCGGACAGTTACTATGTACAATGAGCAGTTCTTC	CASSPRTVTMYNEQFF
few	TRBV28	TRBJ1-4	NA	TGTGCCAGCAGTTCCTACCGGGGGAGAGAAAAACTGTTTTTT	CASSSYRGREKLFF
few	TRBV12-3/TRBV12-4	TRBJ2-5	NA	TGTGCCAGCAGACCCACAGAGCAAGAGACCCAGTACTTC	CASRPTEQETQYF
few	TRBV20-1	TRBJ2-3	NA	TGCAGTGCTAGGTGGGGGGGCCAGGATACGCAGTATTTT	CSARWGGQDTQYF
many	TRBV2	TRBJ2-7	TRBD1	TGTGCCAGCAGTGAGGACAGGAAGAACTACGAGCAGTACTTC	CASSEDRKNYEQYF